Listed below are T cell receptor beta chains from one sample, sequenced in a study of blood T cell repertoires in COVID-19. Sequencing used immunoSEQ multiplex PCR; TCRdb keeps in-frame clones, though not all of them. The sample includes 150,000 or so clones, around 80% of them seen just once. The sample taken for sequencing was PBMCs or T cells enriched from blood (not recorded which). These receptors were obtained from a man aged 50-59 years who had recovered from COVID-19. CDR3s include the opening cysteine and the closing phenylalanine or tryptophan. The D gene is left open where the match is weak. Clone sizes are given selectively: once, few, many, or a class where the clone is expanded.

CDR3nt | CDR3aa | j_gene | d_gene | v_gene | abundance
TGCAGTGCTAGAACAAGGGGTTACGCTTTCTTT | CSARTRGYAFF | TRBJ1-1 | . | TRBV20-1 | .
TGTGCCAGCAGCTTGGGGGGAGCCGGCTCCTACGAGCAGTACTTC | CASSLGGAGSYEQYF | TRBJ2-7 | . | TRBV5-4 | .
TGCGCCAGCAGCCAAGATTCTCGGGGGATCTACGAGCAGTACTTC | CASSQDSRGIYEQYF | TRBJ2-7 | . | TRBV4-1 | .
TGTGCCACCCGGACAGGGGGCACTGAAGCTTTCTTT | CATRTGGTEAFF | TRBJ1-1 | TRBD1 | TRBV19 | .
TGTGCCAGCAGCACGGGCGGGACAGGGGGTATCTATGGCTACACCTTC | CASSTGGTGGIYGYTF | TRBJ1-2 | TRBD1 | TRBV5-4 | few
TGTGCCAGCAGCAACCCTCGACAGGGGGACTCTTCGAACACCGGGGAGCTGTTTTTT | CASSNPRQGDSSNTGELFF | TRBJ2-2 | TRBD1 | TRBV9 | .
TGTGCCAGCAGTTTAAGCCCGGCGCAGGGCGAGCAGTACTTC | CASSLSPAQGEQYF | TRBJ2-7 | . | TRBV27 | .
TGTGCCAGTACGTCAACAGCCGGGACAGGGAGCCCGGTGGCCTTC | CASTSTAGTGSPVAF | TRBJ1-2 | TRBD1 | TRBV19 | .
TGTGCCAGCAGCCGACGTACGGAGGCGGCTTTCTTT | CASSRRTEAAFF | TRBJ1-1 | . | TRBV3-1/TRBV3-2 | .
TGTGCCAGCAGCTTCGGACTAGCGGGGTACAATGAGCAGTTCTTC | CASSFGLAGYNEQFF | TRBJ2-1 | TRBD2 | TRBV7-9 | .
TGTGCCAGTGGACAGGGCATTAACTATGGCTACACCTTC | CASGQGINYGYTF | TRBJ1-2 | TRBD1 | TRBV19 | .
TGTGCCTGGATGGTCAGGACAGGGTTTCAAGAGACCCAGTACTTC | CAWMVRTGFQETQYF | TRBJ2-5 | TRBD1 | TRBV30 | .
TGCGCCAGCAGCTTGGGGGCAGGCCAAGAGACCCAGTACTTC | CASSLGAGQETQYF | TRBJ2-5 | . | TRBV5-1 | few
TGTGCCAGCAGCTTAGCCGGGACACTCAACACCGGGGAGCTGTTTTTT | CASSLAGTLNTGELFF | TRBJ2-2 | . | TRBV5-4 | .
TGTGCCAGCAGATACCCCGGGACAGGGGGCGGAGAGCAGTACTTC | CASRYPGTGGGEQYF | TRBJ2-7 | TRBD1 | TRBV28 | .
TGTGCCAGCAGCCCCGGGACAGGGAGGGCTTTCTTT | CASSPGTGRAFF | TRBJ1-1 | TRBD1 | TRBV11-3 | .
TGTGCCAGTAGTATTCAGACTAGCGGGGGGTCACATACGCAGTATTTT | CASSIQTSGGSHTQYF | TRBJ2-3 | TRBD2 | TRBV19 | .
TGTGCCAGCAGTTTAGTGCGGGGTCGGGCTTTCTTT | CASSLVRGRAFF | TRBJ1-1 | . | TRBV12-3/TRBV12-4 | .
TGCGCCAGCAGCTATGGGGACAGGGCTAACTATGGCTACACCTTC | CASSYGDRANYGYTF | TRBJ1-2 | TRBD1 | TRBV5-1 | .
TGTGCCAGCAGCCAAGTCGACCCAGGGGGACAGTACAACTATGGCTACACCTTC | CASSQVDPGGQYNYGYTF | TRBJ1-2 | TRBD1 | TRBV3-1/TRBV3-2 | .
TGCGCCAGCAGTGACCCTGCAGGCTATGGCTACACCTTC | CASSDPAGYGYTF | TRBJ1-2 | . | TRBV10-2 | .
TGTGCCATCAGTGAGAAGATAGCGGGGGGGTACGAGCAGTACTTC | CAISEKIAGGYEQYF | TRBJ2-7 | TRBD2 | TRBV10-3 | .
TGTGCCAGCAATACAGGGGGAGGAAGGGACACGCAGTATTTT | CASNTGGGRDTQYF | TRBJ2-3 | TRBD1 | TRBV27 | .
TGTGCCAGCAGCCAAACAATGGCCCACACAGATACGCAGTATTTT | CASSQTMAHTDTQYF | TRBJ2-3 | . | TRBV5-6 | .
TGTGCCAGCACCGTTTCGGGGACAGATACGCAGTATTTT | CASTVSGTDTQYF | TRBJ2-3 | . | TRBV27 | .
TGTGCCAGCAGCTTAACGAGGCAGGCTGAGGGAGCTTTCTTT | CASSLTRQAEGAFF | TRBJ1-1 | . | TRBV7-3 | .
TGTGCCAGTAGTGTCCTTAACAATCAGCCCCAGCATTTT | CASSVLNNQPQHF | TRBJ1-5 | . | TRBV19 | .
TGTGCCAGCAGCGCGTCCCGACAGGGAGGATCGAGCACTGAAGCTTTCTTT | CASSASRQGGSSTEAFF | TRBJ1-1 | TRBD1 | TRBV9 | .
TGTGCCAGCAGCCCCCGTCAGGTAGCGGGGTCGGTTGATACGCAGTATTTT | CASSPRQVAGSVDTQYF | TRBJ2-3 | TRBD2 | TRBV11-2 | .
TGTGCCAGCAGTGACGAGTACACCGGGGAGCTGTTTTTT | CASSDEYTGELFF | TRBJ2-2 | . | TRBV6-4 | many
TGTGCCAGCAGCTTTCAGGGAGATACGCAGTATTTT | CASSFQGDTQYF | TRBJ2-3 | . | TRBV11-2 | .
TGTGCCAGTCGGGACGGGGGAATGAACACTGAAGCTTTCTTT | CASRDGGMNTEAFF | TRBJ1-1 | . | TRBV7-9 | few
TGTGCCAGCAGCGGGAACGCTGAAGCTTTCTTT | CASSGNAEAFF | TRBJ1-1 | . | TRBV6-5 | .
TGTGCCAGCTCACCGACAGCTTTGACGGCCAAAAACATTCAGTACTTC | CASSPTALTAKNIQYF | TRBJ2-4 | . | TRBV18 | .
TGTGCCAGCAGCTCCCGACGACACACCAGGACCTACGAGCAGTACTTC | CASSSRRHTRTYEQYF | TRBJ2-7 | . | TRBV11-2 | .
TGTGCCAGCAGCCTGCGGACAGGGATGGGTCAGCCCCAGCATTTT | CASSLRTGMGQPQHF | TRBJ1-5 | TRBD1 | TRBV7-2 | .
TGTGCCACCAGTCCGCGGGAGAGGAGCTACGAGCAGTACTTC | CATSPRERSYEQYF | TRBJ2-7 | TRBD2 | TRBV24-1 | .
TGTGCCAGCAGCTTGCCAGGGGGAGGAACTGAAGCTTTCTTT | CASSLPGGGTEAFF | TRBJ1-1 | TRBD1 | TRBV5-6 | .
TGCGCCAGCAGCCCGGGACAGGGGGCGAAGGCGAACACCGGGGAGCTGTTTTTT | CASSPGQGAKANTGELFF | TRBJ2-2 | TRBD1 | TRBV5-1 | few
TGCGCCAGCAGCCAAGATCCGATCAGGGCAGATACGCAGTATTTT | CASSQDPIRADTQYF | TRBJ2-3 | . | TRBV4-3 | .
TGTGCCAGCAGCCCCGGGACAGGGTTCACTGAAGCTTTCTTT | CASSPGTGFTEAFF | TRBJ1-1 | TRBD1 | TRBV7-3 | .
TGCGCCAGCAGCCAAGATGTCAGTTCAAACTATGGCTACACCTTC | CASSQDVSSNYGYTF | TRBJ1-2 | . | TRBV4-3 | .
TGTGCCAGCAGCTGGACAGGGAAAGAGACCCAGTACTTC | CASSWTGKETQYF | TRBJ2-5 | TRBD1 | TRBV7-2 | .
TGTGCCAGCAGCCCTAGTAGGTCAAACACCATATATTTT | CASSPSRSNTIYF | TRBJ1-3 | . | TRBV3-1/TRBV3-2 | .
TGTGCCAGCAGCCCGACTTCAACTAGCACAGATACGCAGTATTTT | CASSPTSTSTDTQYF | TRBJ2-3 | . | TRBV7-3 | once
TGTGCCAGCAGATACAGGGTGGGCTATGGCTACACCTTC | CASRYRVGYGYTF | TRBJ1-2 | . | TRBV27 | .
TGTGCCAGCAGAGCCACAGGGGCGAGCAATCAGCCCCAGCATTTT | CASRATGASNQPQHF | TRBJ1-5 | TRBD1 | TRBV6-5 | .
TGCAGCTCCTGTCCGGGGGACTCCTACGAGCAGTACTTC | CSSCPGDSYEQYF | TRBJ2-7 | . | TRBV29-1 | .